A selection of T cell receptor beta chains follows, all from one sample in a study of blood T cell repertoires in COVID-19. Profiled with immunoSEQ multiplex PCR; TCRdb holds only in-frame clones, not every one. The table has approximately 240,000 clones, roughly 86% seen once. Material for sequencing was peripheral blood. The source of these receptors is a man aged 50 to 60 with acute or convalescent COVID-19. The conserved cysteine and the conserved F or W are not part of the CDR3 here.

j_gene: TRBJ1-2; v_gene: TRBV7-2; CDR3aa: ASSLSWQGAGGYT
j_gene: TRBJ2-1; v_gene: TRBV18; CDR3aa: ASSIGGNEQF
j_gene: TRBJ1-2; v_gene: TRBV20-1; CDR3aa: SASRASLAGSLGGYT
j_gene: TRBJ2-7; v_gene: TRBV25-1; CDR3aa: ASSLTGNSYEQY
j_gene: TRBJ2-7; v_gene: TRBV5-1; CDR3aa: ASRGGQKTYEQY
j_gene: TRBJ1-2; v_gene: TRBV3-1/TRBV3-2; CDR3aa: ASSQKGSFGDGYT
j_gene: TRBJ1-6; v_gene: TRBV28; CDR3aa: ASSFPLSGYSPLH
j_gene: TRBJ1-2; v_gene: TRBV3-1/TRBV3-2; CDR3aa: ASSQAGQGGGGYT
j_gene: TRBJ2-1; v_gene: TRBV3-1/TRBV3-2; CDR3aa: ASSQARNNEQF
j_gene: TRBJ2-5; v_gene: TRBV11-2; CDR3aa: ASSLYARQGAAQTQY
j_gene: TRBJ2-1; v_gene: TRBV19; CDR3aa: ASSPISLGLAGVHEQF
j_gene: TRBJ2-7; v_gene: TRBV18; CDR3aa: ASPLTTGSEQY
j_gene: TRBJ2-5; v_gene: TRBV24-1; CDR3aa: ATSRSGLETQY
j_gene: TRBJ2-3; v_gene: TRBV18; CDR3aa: ASSPSGGGTDTQY
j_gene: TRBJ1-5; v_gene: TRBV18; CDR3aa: ASSGESNQPQH
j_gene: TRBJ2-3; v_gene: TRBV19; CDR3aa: ASRQGTDTQY
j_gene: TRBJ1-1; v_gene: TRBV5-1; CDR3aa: ASSISGGWGTEAF
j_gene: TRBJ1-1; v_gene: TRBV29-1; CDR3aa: SVEDSGTEAF
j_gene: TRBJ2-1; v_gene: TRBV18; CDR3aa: ASSPLVAAYNEQF
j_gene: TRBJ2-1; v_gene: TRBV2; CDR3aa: ASSPAGATYNEQF
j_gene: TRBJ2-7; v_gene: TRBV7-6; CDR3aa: ASSLEPTGGYEQY
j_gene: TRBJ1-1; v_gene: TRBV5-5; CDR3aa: ASTLGANTEAF
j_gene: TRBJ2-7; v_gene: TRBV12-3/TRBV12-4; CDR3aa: ASSPRYEQY
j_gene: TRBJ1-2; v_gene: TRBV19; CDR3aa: ASSSYSYGYT
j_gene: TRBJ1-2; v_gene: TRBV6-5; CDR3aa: ASSYAGQGNGYT
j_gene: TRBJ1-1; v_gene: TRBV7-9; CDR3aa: ASSLETAEAF
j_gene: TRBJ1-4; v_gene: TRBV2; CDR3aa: ASRAGQGEKLF
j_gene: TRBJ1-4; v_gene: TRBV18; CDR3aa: ASSPRDLTTNEKLF
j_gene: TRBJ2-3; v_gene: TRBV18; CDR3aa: ASSPSGGHTDTQY
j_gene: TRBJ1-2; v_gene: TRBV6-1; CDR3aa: ASSDGGVRVYGYT
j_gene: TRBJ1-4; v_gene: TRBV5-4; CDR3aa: ASSPRATTETTNEKLF
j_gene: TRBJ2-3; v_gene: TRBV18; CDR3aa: ASSPISTSTDTQY
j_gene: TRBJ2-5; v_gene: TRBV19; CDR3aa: ASSGVLQETQY
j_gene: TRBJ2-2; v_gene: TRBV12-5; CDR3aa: ASGFSGMPTRPTGELF
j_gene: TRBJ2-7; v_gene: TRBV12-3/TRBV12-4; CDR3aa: ASSLVSSYEQY
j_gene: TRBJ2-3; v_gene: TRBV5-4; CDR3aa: ASRHDPGLAGDTQY
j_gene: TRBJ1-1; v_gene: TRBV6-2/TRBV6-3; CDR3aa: ASSSGSTEAF
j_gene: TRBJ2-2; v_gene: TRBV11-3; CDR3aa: ASSLVSRGIGTGELF
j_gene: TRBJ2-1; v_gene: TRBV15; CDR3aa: ATSRGSGSHNEQF
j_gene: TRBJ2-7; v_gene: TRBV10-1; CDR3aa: ASSDYGTSSYEQY
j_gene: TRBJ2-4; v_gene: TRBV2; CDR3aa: ASSSKQLAKNIQY
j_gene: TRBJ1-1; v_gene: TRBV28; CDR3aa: ASSLDMV
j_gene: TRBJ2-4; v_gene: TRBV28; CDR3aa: ASREGLAQNIQY
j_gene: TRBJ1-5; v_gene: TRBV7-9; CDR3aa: ASSLSSNQPQH
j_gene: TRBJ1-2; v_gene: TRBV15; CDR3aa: ATSPGTELAYGYT
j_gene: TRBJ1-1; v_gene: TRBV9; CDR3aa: ASSTQGAGEAF
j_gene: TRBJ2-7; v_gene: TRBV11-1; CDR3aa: ASSHDIYSYEQY
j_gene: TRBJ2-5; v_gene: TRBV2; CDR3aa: ASGDWGGETQY
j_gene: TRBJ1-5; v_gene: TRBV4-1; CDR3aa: ASSPHLDSQPQH
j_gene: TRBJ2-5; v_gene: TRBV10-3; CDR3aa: AISGTSGKVWETQY